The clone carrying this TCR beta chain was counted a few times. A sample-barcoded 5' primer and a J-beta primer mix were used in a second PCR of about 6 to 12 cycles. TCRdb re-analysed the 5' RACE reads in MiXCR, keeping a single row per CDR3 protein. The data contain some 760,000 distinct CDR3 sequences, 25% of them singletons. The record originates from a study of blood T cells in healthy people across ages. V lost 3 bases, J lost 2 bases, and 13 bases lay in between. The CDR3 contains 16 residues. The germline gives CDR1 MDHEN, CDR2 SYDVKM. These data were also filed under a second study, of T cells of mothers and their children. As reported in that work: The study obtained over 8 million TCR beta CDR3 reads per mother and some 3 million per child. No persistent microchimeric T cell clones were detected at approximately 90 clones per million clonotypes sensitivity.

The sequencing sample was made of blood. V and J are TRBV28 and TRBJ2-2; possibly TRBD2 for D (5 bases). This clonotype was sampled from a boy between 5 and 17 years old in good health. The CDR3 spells CASSFPDFSNTGELFF. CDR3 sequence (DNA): TGTGCCAGCAGTTTCCCGGACTTCTCTAACACCGGGGAGCTGTTTTTT. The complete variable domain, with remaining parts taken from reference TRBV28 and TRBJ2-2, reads DVKVTQSSRYLVKRTGEKVFLECVQDMDHENMFWYRQDPGLGLRLIYFSYDVKMKEKGDIPEGYSVSREKKERFSLILESASTNQTSMYLCASSFPDFSNTGELFFGEGSRLTVL.